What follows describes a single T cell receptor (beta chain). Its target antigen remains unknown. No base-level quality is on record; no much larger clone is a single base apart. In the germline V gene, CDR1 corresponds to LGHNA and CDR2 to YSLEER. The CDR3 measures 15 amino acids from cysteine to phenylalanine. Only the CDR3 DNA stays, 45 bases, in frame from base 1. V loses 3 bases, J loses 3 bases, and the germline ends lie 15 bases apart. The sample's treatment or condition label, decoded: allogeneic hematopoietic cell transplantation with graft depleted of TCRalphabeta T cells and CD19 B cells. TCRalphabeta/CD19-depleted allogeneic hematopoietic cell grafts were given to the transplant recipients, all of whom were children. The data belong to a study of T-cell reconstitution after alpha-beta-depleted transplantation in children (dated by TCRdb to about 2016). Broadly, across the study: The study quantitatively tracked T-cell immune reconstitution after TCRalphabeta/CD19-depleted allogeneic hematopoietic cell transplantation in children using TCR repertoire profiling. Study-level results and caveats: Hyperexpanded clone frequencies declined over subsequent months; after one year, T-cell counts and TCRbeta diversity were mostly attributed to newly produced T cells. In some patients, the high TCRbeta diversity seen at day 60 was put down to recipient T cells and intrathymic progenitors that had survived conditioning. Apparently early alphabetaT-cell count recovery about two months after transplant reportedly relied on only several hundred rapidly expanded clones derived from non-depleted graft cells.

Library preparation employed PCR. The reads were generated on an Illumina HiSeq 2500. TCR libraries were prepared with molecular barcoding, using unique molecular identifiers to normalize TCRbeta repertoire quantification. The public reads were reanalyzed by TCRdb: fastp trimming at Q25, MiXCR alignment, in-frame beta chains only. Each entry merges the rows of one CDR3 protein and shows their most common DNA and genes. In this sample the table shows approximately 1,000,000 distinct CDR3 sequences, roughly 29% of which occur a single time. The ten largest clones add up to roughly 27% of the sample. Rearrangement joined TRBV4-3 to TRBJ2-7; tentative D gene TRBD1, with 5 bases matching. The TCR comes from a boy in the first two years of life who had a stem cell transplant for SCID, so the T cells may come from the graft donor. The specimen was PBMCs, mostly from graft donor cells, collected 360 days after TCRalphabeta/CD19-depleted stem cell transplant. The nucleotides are TGCGCCAGCAGCCAGGTTCGACAGAAAGACTACGAGCAGTACTTC. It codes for CASSQVRQKDYEQYF.